The T cell receptor beta chain described here comes from a study of blood T cells in healthy people across ages. Primers used in a second PCR of about 6 to 11 cycles were a sample-barcoded 5' primer and a J-beta primer mix. TCRdb re-analysed the 5' RACE reads in MiXCR, keeping a single row per CDR3 protein. The data hold around 1,100,000 distinct CDR3 sequences, with roughly two fifths observed a single time. In this sample, this clonotype turned up a few times. The TCR sequence derives from a man aged 18 to 29 in good health. Sequencing was carried out using blood.

The CDR3 DNA reads TGTGCCAGCCGCGGTGAGGGTTTCGACACCGGGGAGCTGTTTTTT. As protein: CASRGEGFDTGELFF. This chain connects TRBV12-3 or TRBV12-4 to TRBJ2-2; D perhaps matches TRBD2 (5 bases). Between the trimmed V and J ends, which lost 8 bases and 3 bases, there was a span of 16 bases. CDR3 length equals 15 residues.